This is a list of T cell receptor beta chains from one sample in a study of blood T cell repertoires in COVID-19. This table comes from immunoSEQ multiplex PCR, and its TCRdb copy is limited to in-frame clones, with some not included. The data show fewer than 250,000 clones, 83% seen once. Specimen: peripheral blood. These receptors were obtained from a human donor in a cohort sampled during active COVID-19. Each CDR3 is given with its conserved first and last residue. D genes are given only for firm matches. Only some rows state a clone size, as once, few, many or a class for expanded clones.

CASSQDSSTETQYF	TGTGCCAGCAGCCAAGATAGTAGTACGGAGACCCAGTACTTC	TRBV4-2	.	TRBJ2-5	.
CASKITGTSYGYTF	TGTGCCAGCAAAATAACAGGGACGAGCTATGGCTACACCTTC	TRBV6-6	.	TRBJ1-2	.
CASSSLAGGRDTQYF	TGTGCCAGTAGTTCCCTAGCGGGAGGACGAGATACGCAGTATTTT	TRBV19	.	TRBJ2-3	TRBD2
CASSLHGRGNYGYTF	TGTGCCAGCAGTTTACACGGCAGGGGAAACTATGGCTACACCTTC	TRBV28	.	TRBJ1-2	.
CASSPGTSGPDTQYF	TGCGCCAGCAGCCCAGGGACTAGCGGACCAGATACGCAGTATTTT	TRBV5-1	.	TRBJ2-3	TRBD2
CASSEAWGRTGELFF	TGTGCCAGCAGTGAAGCGTGGGGGCGAACCGGGGAGCTGTTTTTT	TRBV6-1	.	TRBJ2-2	.
CASSPRGRESGELFF	TGTGCCAGCTCACCACGCGGGAGGGAGTCCGGGGAGCTGTTTTTT	TRBV18	many	TRBJ2-2	TRBD2
CSARDYPEAFF	TGCAGTGCTAGAGATTATCCTGAAGCTTTCTTT	TRBV20-1	once	TRBJ1-1	.
CASKTTGPGVYTEAFF	TGTGCCAGCAAAACGACAGGACCCGGGGTGTACACTGAAGCTTTCTTT	TRBV28	.	TRBJ1-1	.
CASSVDSSYNEQFF	TGTGCCAGCAGCGTAGATAGCTCCTACAATGAGCAGTTCTTC	TRBV9	.	TRBJ2-1	.
CASSQSPGSTDTQYF	TGCGCCAGCAGTCAATCGCCGGGAAGCACAGATACGCAGTATTTT	TRBV23-1	.	TRBJ2-3	.
CASGVRRANYGYTF	TGTGCCAGCGGAGTAAGGAGGGCTAACTATGGCTACACCTTC	TRBV5-4	.	TRBJ1-2	.
CASSQAPTGPAELFF	TGTGCCAGCAGCCAAGCGCCAACAGGGCCGGCGGAGCTGTTTTTT	TRBV4-2	.	TRBJ2-2	.
CASSLLRGTVEAFF	TGTGCCAGCAGTTTACTCCGCGGGACCGTTGAAGCTTTCTTT	TRBV6-2/TRBV6-3	.	TRBJ1-1	.
CASSPGGFTDTQYF	TGTGCCAGCAGCCCGGGGGGGTTCACAGATACGCAGTATTTT	TRBV9	.	TRBJ2-3	TRBD2
CASNRWGEGEQYF	TGTGCCAGCAACCGTTGGGGGGAGGGCGAGCAGTACTTC	TRBV5-5	.	TRBJ2-7	TRBD2
CANSFLKLGAQPQHF	TGTGCCAACAGTTTCTTGAAGTTAGGAGCTCAGCCCCAGCATTTT	TRBV28	.	TRBJ1-5	.
CASSLTASSYNEQFF	TGTGCCAGCAGCTTGACAGCAAGCTCCTACAATGAGCAGTTCTTC	TRBV7-2	.	TRBJ2-1	.
CASTRGTSFQETQYF	TGTGCCAGTACTAGAGGGACTTCATTTCAAGAGACCCAGTACTTC	TRBV19	.	TRBJ2-5	.
CASSLVGTSGKETQYF	TGCGCCAGCAGCTTGGTCGGGACTAGCGGAAAAGAGACCCAGTACTTC	TRBV5-1	.	TRBJ2-5	TRBD2
CASSRDETTGDGETQYF	TGTGCCAGCAGCCGGGACGAGACGACAGGGGACGGGGAGACCCAGTACTTC	TRBV7-9	.	TRBJ2-5	TRBD1
CASSPQGLGSTGELFF	TGTGCCAGCTCACCACAGGGATTGGGGAGCACCGGGGAGCTGTTTTTT	TRBV18	.	TRBJ2-2	.
CASSGGLAVNYEQYF	TGTGCCAGCAGTGGGGGACTAGCGGTTAACTACGAGCAGTACTTC	TRBV28	.	TRBJ2-7	TRBD2
CASSDPGQFNEKLFF	TGTGCCAGCAGTGACCCGGGACAGTTCAATGAAAAACTGTTTTTT	TRBV25-1	.	TRBJ1-4	TRBD1
CASSQRQGNTEAFF	TGTGCCAGCAGTCAGCGCCAGGGGAACACTGAAGCTTTCTTT	TRBV9	few	TRBJ1-1	.
CASRESSTDTQYF	TGTGCCAGCAGGGAGAGTAGCACAGATACGCAGTATTTT	TRBV6-6	.	TRBJ2-3	.
CASSSINPGELFF	TGCGCCAGCAGCTCTATTAACCCCGGGGAGCTGTTTTTT	TRBV5-1	.	TRBJ2-2	.
CASSQLQGAVGGELFF	TGTGCCAGCAGCCAGCTACAGGGGGCGGTCGGCGGGGAGCTGTTTTTT	TRBV7-9	once	TRBJ2-2	TRBD1
CASSFGQGNSPLHF	TGCGCCAGCAGCTTCGGACAGGGCAATTCACCCCTCCACTTT	TRBV5-1	.	TRBJ1-6	TRBD1
CAISPLDRGANYGYTF	TGTGCCATCAGTCCGTTAGACAGGGGAGCTAACTATGGCTACACCTTC	TRBV10-3	.	TRBJ1-2	TRBD1
CASSFIRGNNQPQHF	TGTGCCAGCAGCTTTATAAGGGGGAACAATCAGCCCCAGCATTTT	TRBV28	few	TRBJ1-5	.
CASTGLGYYEQYF	TGTGCCAGTACTGGACTAGGATACTACGAGCAGTACTTC	TRBV11-2	.	TRBJ2-7	TRBD2
CASSLRVGEQYF	TGTGCCAGCAGCCTCAGGGTTGGGGAGCAGTACTTC	TRBV28	.	TRBJ2-7	.
CSVYPPGDRLQETQYF	TGCAGCGTTTACCCGCCGGGGGACAGGCTCCAAGAGACCCAGTACTTC	TRBV29-1	.	TRBJ2-5	TRBD1
CASSLRQWGSPLHF	TGTGCCAGCAGCCTAAGACAGTGGGGTTCACCCCTCCACTTT	TRBV9	.	TRBJ1-6	.
CASGGARETQYF	TGTGCCAGCGGGGGGGCGAGAGAGACCCAGTACTTC	TRBV6-5	.	TRBJ2-5	.
CASSELTGWSGTYEQYF	TGTGCCAGCAGTGAACTGACAGGGTGGTCTGGGACCTACGAGCAGTACTTC	TRBV6-1	.	TRBJ2-7	TRBD1
CASSQGGNSNQPQHF	TGTGCCAGCAGCCAAGGAGGGAATAGCAATCAGCCCCAGCATTTT	TRBV3-1/TRBV3-2	.	TRBJ1-5	.
CASSQVTYRSPLHF	TGTGCCAGCAGCCAAGTTACCTATCGGTCACCCCTCCACTTT	TRBV14	few	TRBJ1-6	.
CASGANSGANVLTF	TGTGCCAGCGGGGCCAATTCTGGGGCCAACGTCCTGACTTTC	TRBV6-5	.	TRBJ2-6	.
CASIPSGQETQYF	TGTGCCAGCATTCCTAGCGGCCAAGAGACCCAGTACTTC	TRBV6-5	.	TRBJ2-5	TRBD2
CASSFHLGQGAGEQYF	TGTGCCAGCAGCTTCCACCTGGGACAGGGGGCCGGTGAGCAGTACTTC	TRBV7-9	.	TRBJ2-7	TRBD1
CASIPSGGRLYNSPLHF	TGTGCCAGCATTCCTTCCGGGGGGCGCCTCTATAATTCACCCCTCCACTTT	TRBV28	.	TRBJ1-6	.
CASSYIDTGELFF	TGTGCCAGCAGCTACATAGACACCGGGGAGCTGTTTTTT	TRBV6-6	.	TRBJ2-2	.
CASEDRGSNQPQHF	TGTGCCAGCGAGGACAGGGGAAGCAATCAGCCCCAGCATTTT	TRBV2	.	TRBJ1-5	TRBD1
CASSYPSGPYEQYF	TGTGCCAGCAGTTACCCTAGCGGCCCCTACGAGCAGTACTTC	TRBV6-6	.	TRBJ2-7	TRBD2
CASRNRDRGSTGELFF	TGCGCCAGCCGAAACCGGGACAGGGGATCCACCGGGGAGCTGTTTTTT	TRBV4-1	.	TRBJ2-2	TRBD1
CASSTSGAIMNTEAFF	TGTGCCAGCAGCACTTCAGGGGCCATAATGAACACTGAAGCTTTCTTT	TRBV5-5	.	TRBJ1-1	.
CASSSVSSYEQYF	TGTGCCAGCAGTTCAGTTTCCTCCTACGAGCAGTACTTC	TRBV6-5	once	TRBJ2-7	.
CASSPLGRTGGYEQYF	TGTGCCAGCAGCCCCTTAGGACGGACAGGGGGCTACGAGCAGTACTTC	TRBV11-2	many	TRBJ2-7	TRBD1
CASSLAPETFYEQYF	TGTGCCAGCAGCTTAGCTCCAGAGACTTTCTACGAGCAGTACTTC	TRBV7-8	.	TRBJ2-7	.
CASSETGDYGYTF	TGTGCCAGCAGCGAGACAGGTGACTATGGCTACACCTTC	TRBV7-2	.	TRBJ1-2	.
CASSQDTSTDTQYF	TGTGCCAGCAGCCAGGACACCAGCACAGATACGCAGTATTTT	TRBV3-1/TRBV3-2	.	TRBJ2-3	.
CAWSVTSGGADTQYF	TGTGCCTGGAGTGTGACTAGCGGGGGAGCAGATACGCAGTATTTT	TRBV30	.	TRBJ2-3	TRBD2
CASSLAYRVNSPLHF	TGTGCCAGCAGCTTAGCTTACAGGGTAAATTCACCCCTCCACTTT	TRBV7-2	.	TRBJ1-6	.
CASSTSRDRGNTEAFF	TGTGCCAGCAGTACGTCCCGGGACAGGGGAAACACTGAAGCTTTCTTT	TRBV6-6	.	TRBJ1-1	TRBD1
CASSLEAPGEGSPLHF	TGTGCCAGCAGCTTGGAAGCGCCCGGGGAAGGCTCACCCCTCCACTTT	TRBV5-4	.	TRBJ1-6	.
CASREDRGYSNQPQHF	TGTGCCAGCAGAGAAGACAGGGGTTATAGCAATCAGCCCCAGCATTTT	TRBV2	.	TRBJ1-5	TRBD1
CASSQEGQTRSGANVLTF	TGTGCCAGCAGCCAAGAGGGGCAGACCCGCTCTGGGGCCAACGTCCTGACTTTC	TRBV4-2	.	TRBJ2-6	.
CASSPAGAGVGETQYF	TGTGCCAGCAGCCCCGCGGGAGCGGGAGTAGGGGAGACCCAGTACTTC	TRBV5-4	.	TRBJ2-5	TRBD2